Below are 7 T cell receptor beta chains sequenced from a single sample in a study of blood T cell repertoires in COVID-19. Method: immunoSEQ multiplex PCR; TCRdb's copy keeps in-frame clones and lacks some. The sample carries 330,000 or so clones, 92% recorded once. Material: PBMCs or T cells enriched from blood (not recorded which). Source of these receptors: a woman in her 30s who had recovered from COVID-19.

This clone was recorded once. The genes are TRBV18 and TRBJ1-2; D may be TRBD1 (6 bases). The germline V and J ends were trimmed by 3 bases and 2 bases, with 10 bases remaining between them. Germline V CDR1 and CDR2: KGHSH, LQKENI. CDR3 length equals 14 residues. CDR3 nucleotides: TGTGCCAGCTCACCTGGGGACACCAACTATGGCTACACCTTC. Protein: CASSPGDTNYGYTF.

V usage is TRBV12-3 or TRBV12-4 and J usage is TRBJ2-7; D remains unclear. Deletions cut 3 bases from V and 3 bases from J, with 9 bases between. CDR3 length equals 13 residues. The CDR3 coding sequence is TGTGCCAGCAGTTTCGGAGTCCTCTACGAGCAGTACTTC. Residues: CASSFGVLYEQYF.

The chain is built from TRBV21-1 and TRBJ1-4. TRBV21-1 is classified as a pseudogene. The CDR3 totals 13 residues. The CDR3 DNA sequence: TGTGCTTGTGGGGGGACAACTAATGAAAAACTGTTTTTT. Amino acids: CACGGTTNEKLFF.

V and J are TRBV5-4 and TRBJ2-3; 8 bases match TRBD1. V lost 3 bases to trimming and J lost 4 bases; unmatched junction nucleotides: 7. The CDR3 extends over 15 amino acids. Germline V gene sequence: CDR1 SGHNT, CDR2 YYREEE (reference sequence). The CDR3 loop is CASSWRTGRADTQYF. In nucleotides, the CDR3 is TGTGCCAGCAGCTGGAGGACAGGGCGCGCAGATACGCAGTATTTT.

This chain connects TRBV30 to TRBJ1-5; 7 nucleotides agree with TRBD1. The CDR3 covers 13 residues. Germline assignment: CDR1 GTSNPN and CDR2 SVGIG (reference sequence). The ends lost 3 bases at V and 4 bases at J; junction bases unmatched: 3. Here the CDR3 reads CAWSRDRNQPQHF. The CDR3 nucleotides read TGTGCCTGGAGCCGGGACAGAAATCAGCCCCAGCATTTT.

The chain carries TRBV19 and TRBJ2-7; maybe TRBD1 (6 bases). V was shortened by 5 bases and J by 3 bases, with 14 bases between the two germline ends. CDR1 is LNHDA, CDR2 SQIVND, per germline (reference sequence). The CDR3 has 14 amino acids. CDR3 DNA: TGTGCCAGTAGTCTGGCGTGGGGGCTCTACGAGCAGTACTTC. Amino acids: CASSLAWGLYEQYF.

The V and J genes are TRBV7-9 and TRBJ2-7, with D possibly TRBD2 on 6 matching bases. CDR1 SEHNR and CDR2 FQNEAQ come from the germline V gene (reference sequence). This CDR3 is 16 amino acids long. The V gene lost 1 base and the J gene lost 6 bases, with 19 bases spanning the gap. This chain's CDR3 is CASSLVPSGVSREQYF. For the CDR3, the DNA is TGTGCCAGCAGCTTAGTGCCCTCGGGGGTAAGCCGCGAGCAGTACTTC.